This T cell receptor (beta chain) emerged from a study of T cells in Graves' hyperthyroidism and ophthalmopathy. In its sample, this clonotype was seen many times. In germline, CDR1 is SGHAT, CDR2 FQNNGV. Trimming pared 2 bases from V and 6 bases from J, leaving 7 bases between. There are 12 residues in the CDR3. It was RNA transcripts that yielded the amplified TCR beta CDR3 regions. During a first-round RT-PCR of the TCR CDR3, the HTBI primer set was used. TCRdb analysed the multiplex PCR reads with MiXCR anew, one entry per CDR3 protein. This sample has about 500,000 distinct CDR3 sequences; 17% occur once, and the top ten carry approximately 15%.

This TCR came from a woman younger than 30 with Graves' ophthalmopathy. This chain connects TRBV11-2 to TRBJ1-2, with D hard to call. Sequencing was done on a sample of blood. CDR3 loop: CASSLTNDGYTF. CDR3 sequence (DNA): TGTGCCAGCAGCTTAACCAACGATGGCTACACCTTC.